Following are 27 T cell receptor beta chains from one sample sequenced in a study of OX40 agonist ivuxolimab in advanced cancers. The protocol was immunoSEQ multiplex PCR, while the TCRdb copy is restricted to in-frame clones and leaves out a portion. The table shows under 65,000 clones, with 80% to 90% occurring only once. The sample in question was CD4+ or CD8+ T cells sorted from blood, obtained in a trial of the OX40 agonist ivuxolimab. Receptor source: an adult with an advanced solid tumor such as melanoma, head and neck, liver or kidney cancer.

The chain joins TRBV6-5 to TRBJ1-4; D uncertain. The germline V gene has CDR1 MNHEY and CDR2 SVGAGI. V was pared by 4 bases and J by 3 bases, with 12 bases between. The CDR3 runs 15 residues. CDR3 loop: CASSSEGLANEKLFF. CDR3 coding DNA: TGTGCCAGCAGTTCGGAGGGCCTCGCTAATGAAAAACTGTTTTTT.

The chain has TRBV28 and TRBJ2-7; 7 bases match TRBD2. The germline gives CDR1 MDHEN, CDR2 SYDVKM. The CDR3 consists of 16 residues. Germline trimming cut 5 bases from V and 1 base from J; bases unmatched to any gene: 11. CDR3 DNA sequence: TGTGCCAGCAGTCCGGCCGGAGCGGGAAGGTCCTACGAGCAGTACTTC. Protein: CASSPAGAGRSYEQYF.

In its sample, this clone was seen once. The chain combines TRBV7-2 with TRBJ2-2, with a weak D call TRBD1 (7 bases). This CDR3 comprises 17 residues. Trimming shortened V by 3 bases and J by 4 bases, and 18 bases separated the two germline ends. CDR1 and CDR2 (germline): SGHTA, FQGNSA. CDR3 sequence reads: CASSFEGATRGTGELFF. The CDR3 DNA reads TGTGCCAGCAGCTTTGAGGGGGCGACGCGGGGCACCGGGGAGCTGTTTTTT.

This clone turned up a few times. V and J are TRBV9 and TRBJ2-2; a possible D gene is TRBD2 (6 bases). CDR3 length: 14 residues. Germline V CDR1 and CDR2: SGDLS, YYNGEE. V dropped 5 bases and J dropped 1 base, with 9 bases sitting between them. The CDR3 reads CASRGGENTGELFF. CDR3 nucleotides: TGTGCCAGCAGAGGCGGGGAGAACACCGGGGAGCTGTTTTTT.

The chain links TRBV10-3 to TRBJ2-7, with 11 bases that match TRBD1. J gave up 7 bases and V 7 bases, and 3 bases lay outside the gene matches. Germline lookup yields CDR1 ENHRY and CDR2 SYGVKD. The CDR3 is 12 residues long. CDR3 sequence: CAITGTGGEQYF. The CDR3 DNA sequence: TGTGCCATCACCGGGACAGGGGGGGAGCAGTACTTC.

This chain uses TRBV2 with TRBJ2-3; D call uncertain. The germline CDR1 and CDR2 sequences are SNHLY and FYNNEI. The V gene lost 4 bases and the J gene lost 5 bases, with 19 bases spanning the gap. The CDR3 length is 16 residues. The CDR3 nucleotides read TGTGCCAGCAGTGGGGCCCTAACTGGTTATGGAGATACGCAGTATTTT. This gives the protein CASSGALTGYGDTQYF.

This chain links TRBV5-4 with TRBJ1-2; D is unresolved. Germline CDR1 is SGHNT and CDR2 is YYREEE (reference sequence). The CDR3 totals 12 residues. The V end was cut by 3 bases, the J end by 4 bases, with 7 bases between. The CDR3 region is CASSSFLYGYTF. CDR3 nucleotides: TGTGCCAGCAGCTCGTTCCTCTATGGCTACACCTTC.

The CDR3 is CASSLAQVSSGLKDEQFF. The CDR3 DNA reads as TGTGCCAGCAGCTTAGCGCAGGTGTCTAGCGGCCTTAAAGATGAGCAGTTCTTC. V gene TRBV7-2 combines with J gene TRBJ2-1; 7 nucleotides line up with TRBD2. The CDR3 runs to 18 residues. Trimming removed 0 bases from V and 8 bases from J; junction bases left unmatched: 16. Germline-derived CDR1 and CDR2 are SGHTA and FQGNSA. Full variable domain (remainder filled in from reference TRBV7-2 and TRBJ2-1): GAGVSQSPSNKVTEKGKDVELRCDPISGHTALYWYRQSLGQGLEFLIYFQGNSAPDKSGLPSDRFSAERTGGSVSTLTIQRTQQEDSAVYLCASSLAQVSSGLKDEQFFGPGTRLTVL.

This rearrangement joins TRBV6-1 to TRBJ2-1; TRBD1 agrees at 8 bases. The CDR3 has 13 residues. The V gene end was trimmed by 6 bases and the J gene end by 5 bases; junction bases not matched to a gene: 3. Germline CDR1 MNHNS, CDR2 SASEGT. For the CDR3, the DNA is TGTGCCAGCAGGGGACAGGTCCACAATGAGCAGTTCTTC. Translated, it gives CASRGQVHNEQFF.

The genes are TRBV6-5 and TRBJ1-2; D not certain. The CDR3 is 11 residues long. Looked up from germline, CDR1 is MNHEY and CDR2 is SVGAGI. V was trimmed by 6 bases and J by 4 bases, leaving 6 bases between them. Written as DNA, the CDR3 is TGTGCCAGCAGGGGAAGCTATGGCTACACCTTC. This codes for CASRGSYGYTF.

This chain connects TRBV10-3 to TRBJ2-6; possibly TRBD2 for D (5 bases). The V end was cut by 5 bases, the J end by 2 bases, with 10 bases between. The CDR3 has 15 residues. Germline loops: CDR1 ENHRY, CDR2 SYGVKD. The CDR3 spells CAISQAVTGANVLTF. The DNA for the CDR3 is TGTGCCATCAGTCAAGCGGTTACTGGGGCCAACGTCCTGACTTTC.

This clone was seen once. Other DNA sequences in this sample translate to the same CDR3. The chain combines TRBV30 with TRBJ2-5; D is uncertain. The CDR3 is made up of 11 amino acids. CDR1 and CDR2 (germline): GTSNPN, SVGIG (reference sequence). Trimming stripped 0 bases from V and 5 bases from J, with 4 bases between. The CDR3 loop is CAWSVKETQYF. The CDR3 nucleotides are TGTGCCTGGAGTGTAAAGGAGACCCAGTACTTC.

This sequence joins TRBV28 and TRBJ1-2, with 8 bases that match TRBD1. V dropped 2 bases and J dropped 4; count of bases not matched to a gene: 3. In germline, CDR1 is MDHEN, CDR2 SYDVKM. The CDR3 runs to 14 residues. CDR3 bases: TGTGCCAGCAGTTTAGGACAGGGCCGCTATGGCTACACCTTC. This sequence encodes CASSLGQGRYGYTF.

This clone has only a few counts. The chain employs TRBV30 and TRBJ1-1, with 8 bases matching TRBD1. Trimming cost V 5 bases and J 3 bases; bases outside gene matches: 5. Germline loops: CDR1 GTSNPN, CDR2 SVGIG (reference sequence). This CDR3 region has 13 residues. This CDR3 reads CAWSGTGDTEAFF. Here the CDR3 DNA reads TGTGCCTGGTCCGGGACAGGAGACACTGAAGCTTTCTTT.

J is TRBJ1-1 and V is TRBV28; TRBD1 is a possible D gene (6 bases). Germline CDR1 MDHEN, CDR2 SYDVKM. The length of the CDR3 is 17 residues. V was shortened by 10 bases and J by 5 bases, with 29 bases between the two germline ends. CDR3 DNA: TGTGCCATCAAATCCAACTCCCGAGGGGGGCGTAATACTGAAGCTTTCTTT. Its protein is CAIKSNSRGGRNTEAFF. Full variable domain (remainder filled in from reference TRBV28 and TRBJ1-1): DVKVTQSSRYLVKRTGEKVFLECVQDMDHENMFWYRQDPGLGLRLIYFSYDVKMKEKGDIPEGYSVSREKKERFSLILESASTNQTSMYLCAIKSNSRGGRNTEAFFGQGTRLTVV.

The V call is TRBV10-3, the J call TRBJ2-3; 10 nucleotides align to TRBD2. Trimming cost V 10 bases and J 0 bases; bases outside gene matches: 4. This CDR3 is built from 14 residues. Germline assignment: CDR1 ENHRY and CDR2 SYGVKD. This CDR3 reads CATTSGTSTDTQYF. The CDR3 nucleotides read TGTGCCACCACTAGCGGGACTAGCACAGATACGCAGTATTTT.

This chain joins TRBV11-2 and TRBJ2-3; 11 bases are a match to TRBD2. The CDR3 extends over 15 amino acids. Germline V lookup: CDR1 SGHAT, CDR2 FQNNGV. V dropped 7 bases and J dropped 3; count of bases not matched to a gene: 6. The CDR3: CASTPLAGVTDTQYF. CDR3 sequence (DNA): TGTGCCAGCACCCCACTAGCGGGGGTGACAGATACGCAGTATTTT.

This sequence joins TRBV10-3 and TRBJ2-1; 13 bases map to TRBD2. J gave up 0 bases and V 0 bases, and 8 bases lay outside the gene matches. In germline, CDR1 is ENHRY, CDR2 SYGVKD. The CDR3 loop spans 20 amino acids. The CDR3 sequence is CAISESKGLAGSRSYNEQFF. The CDR3, as DNA: TGTGCCATCAGTGAGTCGAAGGGACTAGCGGGAAGCCGCTCCTACAATGAGCAGTTCTTC.

The chain couples TRBV28 to TRBJ2-5, with TRBD2 matching over 8 bases. The CDR3 runs to 16 residues. Looked up from germline, CDR1 is MDHEN and CDR2 is SYDVKM. The ends lost 7 bases at V and 7 bases at J; junction bases unmatched: 17. As DNA, the CDR3 is TGTGCCAGCACCTTAGCCCGGGGGGGAGCTATGGGGACCCAGTACTTC. Protein product: CASTLARGGAMGTQYF.

This chain connects TRBV28 to TRBJ2-7, with 7 bases that match TRBD1. In germline, CDR1 is MDHEN, CDR2 SYDVKM. The ends lost 10 bases at V and 1 base at J; junction bases unmatched: 10. The CDR3 spans 14 residues. The CDR3 sequence is CATWTGVESYEQYF. The CDR3 coding sequence is TGTGCCACCTGGACAGGCGTTGAATCCTACGAGCAGTACTTC.

The rearrangement links TRBV6-5 to TRBJ2-7; a possible D gene is TRBD1 (6 bases). Trimming pared 5 bases from V and 0 bases from J, leaving 14 bases between. Germline CDR1 MNHEY, CDR2 SVGAGI. There are 15 residues in the CDR3. CDR3 DNA: TGTGCCAGCAGTCTTACCGGGACAAGCTCCTACGAGCAGTACTTC. This encodes CASSLTGTSSYEQYF.

This chain uses TRBV30 with TRBJ1-1; D call uncertain. The CDR3 length is 12 residues. Germline CDR1 and CDR2: GTSNPN and SVGIG (reference sequence). Deletions cut 5 bases from V and 0 bases from J, with 7 bases between. The CDR3 nucleotides read TGTGCCTGGGCCGACATGAACACTGAAGCTTTCTTT. Protein: CAWADMNTEAFF.

This clone was counted between two and nine times. The chain has TRBV5-4 and TRBJ2-7, with D perhaps matching TRBD1 (6 bases). This CDR3 spans 14 amino acids. Germline CDR1 is SGHNT and CDR2 is YYREEE (reference sequence). V was shortened by 4 bases and J by 5 bases, with 16 bases between the two germline ends. Written as DNA, the CDR3 is TGTGCCAGCAGCGCCGGACAGCGCGGCGACGAGCAGTACTTC. This sequence encodes CASSAGQRGDEQYF.

V and J are TRBV2 and TRBJ1-2, with TRBD1 matching over 11 bases. Per the germline V gene, CDR1 is SNHLY and CDR2 is FYNNEI. This CDR3 is 14 amino acids long. The V segment lost 9 bases and the J segment 8 bases; nucleotides outside the gene matches: 11. The CDR3 loop reads CARDRGRGDEGYTF. The CDR3 coding sequence is TGTGCCAGGGACAGGGGGCGCGGAGATGAGGGCTACACCTTC.

The chain combines TRBV7-9 with TRBJ2-3; 8 bases agree with TRBD2. This CDR3 is 15 amino acids long. The V gene end was trimmed by 7 bases and the J gene end by 3 bases; junction bases not matched to a gene: 9. CDR1 SEHNR and CDR2 FQNEAQ come from the germline V gene (reference sequence). The CDR3 loop is CASTGGGLRTDTQYF. In DNA form, the CDR3 reads TGTGCCAGCACCGGGGGGGGGCTCAGAACAGATACGCAGTATTTT.

This clone was counted a single time. The chain recombines TRBV7-8 with TRBJ1-5, with TRBD1 matching 7 bases. CDR1 and CDR2 from the germline V gene are SGHVS and FQNEAQ. V trimming: 5 bases; J trimming: 11 bases; junction bases outside the gene matches: 15. The CDR3 is 15 amino acids. The CDR3 coding sequence is TGTGCCAGCAGCCCGACAGGGACCCCACGGGGAGCCCAGCATTTT. Its protein is CASSPTGTPRGAQHF.

The chain is built from TRBV6-1 and TRBJ2-3, with a tentative D call TRBD2 (5 bases). V gave up 3 bases and J gave up 7 bases, with 20 bases separating them. This CDR3 comprises 16 residues. Looked up from germline, CDR1 is MNHNS and CDR2 is SASEGT. The CDR3 nucleotides are TGTGCCAGCAGTGATGTGGGCCTCCCTAGCACGCATACGCAGTATTTT. Its protein product is CASSDVGLPSTHTQYF.